This T cell receptor beta chain was observed in a study of T cell responses to AZD1222 COVID-19 vaccine. Study-level findings and limits: Just 5 to 7 AZD1222 recipients tested seropositive at baseline. Sampling captured repertoires only after the peak T cell response. Spike-specific TCR repertoires showed rising breadth and depth after two AZD1222 doses. Donor demographics were predominantly white British with a female majority; clonal diversity may be underestimated.

Worth noting for this clone: Its antigen is unidentified.

Sequencing used immunoSEQ multiplex PCR; TCRdb keeps in-frame clones, though not all of them. The table lists more than 95,000 clones, about 87% of them singletons, with around 9% in the top ten. V lost 4 bases and J lost 3; bases outside the gene matches: 7. Germline CDR1 MGHDK, CDR2 SYGVNS. The CDR3 totals 15 residues. The rearrangement uses TRBV25-1 and TRBJ2-3, with 7 nucleotides matching TRBD2. Here the sequenced sample was peripheral blood, taken on day 0 of AZD1222 vaccination. This TCR came from an adult in good health. The CDR3 is CASSVEWEGTDTQYF. The CDR3 coding sequence is TGTGCCAGCAGTGTTGAATGGGAGGGAACAGATACGCAGTATTTT.